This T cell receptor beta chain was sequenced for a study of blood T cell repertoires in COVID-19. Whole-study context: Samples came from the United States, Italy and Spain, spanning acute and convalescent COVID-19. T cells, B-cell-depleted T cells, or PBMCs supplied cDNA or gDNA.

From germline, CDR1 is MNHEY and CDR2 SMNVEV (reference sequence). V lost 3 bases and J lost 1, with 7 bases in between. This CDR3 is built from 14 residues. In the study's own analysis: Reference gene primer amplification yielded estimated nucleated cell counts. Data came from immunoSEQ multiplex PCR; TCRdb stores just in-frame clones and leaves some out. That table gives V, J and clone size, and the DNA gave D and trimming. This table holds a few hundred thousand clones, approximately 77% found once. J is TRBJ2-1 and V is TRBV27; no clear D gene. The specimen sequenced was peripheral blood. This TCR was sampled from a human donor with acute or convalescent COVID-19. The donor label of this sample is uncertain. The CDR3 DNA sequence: TGTGCCAGCAGTTTGGAGCCATCCTACAATGAGCAGTTCTTC. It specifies CASSLEPSYNEQFF.